These 14 T cell receptor beta chains originate from one sample sequenced in a study of T-cell reconstitution after alpha-beta-depleted transplantation in children (dated by TCRdb to about 2016). Library preparation used PCR. The instrument was an Illumina HiSeq 2500. To normalize quantification of the TCRbeta repertoire, the TCR libraries were built with molecular barcoding that relied on unique molecular identifiers. In-frame beta chains were kept once TCRdb had trimmed the public reads at Q25 with fastp and called clones with MiXCR. Rows are unified per CDR3 protein, each entry keeping the most common DNA and genes. This sample has about 540,000 distinct CDR3 sequences in its table, and approximately 16% of those were observed once. The biggest ten clones account for 3% to 4% of the sample. The sample consisted of PBMCs from the stem cell graft donor, taken from the stem cell graft. The receptor source for this set is a human donor who donated a stem cell graft to a child with acute lymphoblastic leukemia.

The chain links TRBV18 to TRBJ1-2; D remains unclear. V was pared by 3 bases and J by 4 bases, with 6 bases between. The CDR3 is 12 amino acids. Germline V lookup: CDR1 KGHSH, CDR2 LQKENI. The DNA for the CDR3 is TGTGCCAGCTCACCGAACAGCTATGGCTACACCTTC. Amino acid sequence: CASSPNSYGYTF.

In its sample, this clonotype was seen a few times. This chain joins TRBV12-3 or TRBV12-4 and TRBJ2-7; D call uncertain. Between the trimmed V and J ends, which lost 5 bases and 4 bases, there was a span of 6 bases. The CDR3 extends over 11 amino acids. The CDR3 loop is CASSRLYEQYF. In nucleotides, the CDR3 is TGTGCCAGCAGTCGATTATACGAGCAGTACTTC.

This clonotype was detected only a few times. The genes are TRBV9 and TRBJ2-3; TRBD2 is a possible D gene (6 bases). Per the germline V gene, CDR1 is SGDLS and CDR2 is YYNGEE. The CDR3 contains 16 residues. V lost 5 bases and J lost 4, with 20 bases in between. The CDR3 DNA reads as TGTGCCAGCAGTTCCTTTAGCGGAGGGAGCCCAGATACGCAGTATTTT. It yields the protein CASSSFSGGSPDTQYF.

The rearrangement uses TRBV5-5 and TRBJ1-5; 11 bases fit TRBD1. The CDR3 is 17 amino acids. Germline-derived CDR1 and CDR2 are SGHKS and YYEKEE (reference sequence). The trim removed 3 bases at V and 4 bases at J, leaving 9 bases unmatched. The CDR3 DNA follows: TGTGCCAGCAGCTCGCCCGGACAGGGGGCTACAAATCAGCCCCAGCATTTT. Protein: CASSSPGQGATNQPQHF.

This clonotype appeared a few times. V gene TRBV5-1 combines with J gene TRBJ1-1; D unclear. The germline CDR1 and CDR2 sequences are SGHRS and YFSETQ. The ends were cut back, 0 bases at V and 11 bases at J, with 14 bases in the middle. The CDR3 is 13 amino acids. The CDR3 sequence is CASSLGLRRRAFF. DNA of the CDR3: TGCGCCAGCAGCTTGGGGCTACGGCGGAGGGCTTTCTTT.

This clonotype was counted between two and nine times. The rearrangement links TRBV6-5 to TRBJ2-2, with D unclear. The CDR3 totals 13 residues. V was clipped by 2 bases and J by 6 bases, with 7 bases between them. The germline gives CDR1 MNHEY, CDR2 SVGAGI. Here the CDR3 reads CASSYGWAGELFF. In nucleotides, the CDR3 is TGTGCCAGCAGTTACGGTTGGGCCGGGGAGCTGTTTTTT.

This clonotype was detected only a few times. The rearrangement joins TRBV5-6 to TRBJ2-3; TRBD1 aligns across 8 bases. The CDR3 has 16 residues. Germline CDR1 reads SGHDT; CDR2 reads YYEEEE. Trimming at V came to 3 bases and at J to 5 bases, leaving 11 bases not matched to a gene. The CDR3 sequence is CASSSTDRVYKDTQYF. Written as DNA, the CDR3 is TGTGCCAGCAGCTCCACGGACAGGGTCTATAAAGATACGCAGTATTTT.

The V gene is TRBV20-1, the J gene TRBJ1-1; D ambiguous. Trimming left V 8 bases short and J 8 bases short, with 9 bases between. CDR1 and CDR2 (germline): DFQATT, SNEGSKA (reference sequence). The length of the CDR3 is 9 residues. The CDR3: CSSPGEAFF. DNA for the CDR3: TGCAGTTCCCCGGGAGAAGCTTTCTTT.

This clonotype was seen once. This chain uses TRBV10-3 with TRBJ2-1; perhaps D is TRBD1 or TRBD2 (6 bases each). V lost 7 bases to trimming and J lost 10 bases, with 20 bases between them. The CDR3 is 14 amino acids. The germline CDR1 and CDR2 sequences are ENHRY and SYGVKD. The chain's CDR3 is CAIKQGPTTSEQFF. The CDR3 DNA reads as TGTGCCATCAAGCAGGGGCCCACCACTAGCGAGCAGTTCTTC.

V and J are TRBV20-1 and TRBJ2-1; TRBD2 matches at 8 bases. CDR3 length equals 14 residues. Germline V lookup: CDR1 DFQATT, CDR2 SNEGSKA (reference sequence). V was pared by 1 base and J by 10 bases, with 9 bases of the junction left unmatched. CDR3 DNA sequence: TGCAGTGCTAGAGTCCCAGCGGGAGATGACGAGCAGTTCTTC. Residues: CSARVPAGDDEQFF.

The chain uses TRBV29-1 and TRBJ2-3; 8 bases match TRBD2. Looked up from germline, CDR1 is SQVTM and CDR2 is ANQGSEA. The CDR3 sequence is 16 residues long. J gave up 1 base and V 0 bases, and 6 bases lay outside the gene matches. The CDR3 DNA follows: TGCAGCGTTGAAGATCAGGCTAGCGGGCGCACAGATACGCAGTATTTT. It encodes CSVEDQASGRTDTQYF.

The table lists this clonotype with a few counts. The chain couples TRBV27 to TRBJ2-7, with TRBD1 as a possible D gene (5 bases). Between the trimmed V and J ends, which lost 2 bases and 2 bases, there was a span of 13 bases. This CDR3 comprises 15 residues. CDR1 and CDR2 (germline): MNHEY, SMNVEV (reference sequence). The CDR3 sequence: CASSLRAGQPYEQYF. CDR3 bases: TGTGCCAGCAGTTTACGGGCAGGGCAACCCTACGAGCAGTACTTC.

The chain recombines TRBV7-9 with TRBJ1-2; possibly TRBD1 for D (5 bases). V shed 5 bases and J shed 6 bases, with 16 bases lying between them. Germline CDR1 SEHNR, CDR2 FQNEAQ (reference sequence). The length of the CDR3 is 14 residues. The CDR3 DNA follows: TGTGCCAGCAGCCCACGGACATTAACTGATGGCTACACCTTC. It yields the protein CASSPRTLTDGYTF. The variable domain in full, with the rest retrieved from reference TRBV7-9 and TRBJ1-2, is DTGVSQNPRHKITKRGQNVTFRCDPISEHNRLYWYRQTLGQGPEFLTYFQNEAQLEKSRLLSDRFSAERPKGSFSTLEIQRTEQGDSAMYLCASSPRTLTDGYTFGSGTRLTVV.

This chain joins TRBV4-1 and TRBJ2-3; 12 nucleotides align to TRBD2. This CDR3 spans 17 amino acids. V gave up 4 bases and J gave up 3 bases; unmatched junction bases: 8. The V gene's germline CDR1 is MGHRA and CDR2 YSYEKL. This CDR3 reads CASSPRTSGDSTDTQYF. In nucleotides, the CDR3 is TGCGCCAGCAGCCCCCGGACTAGCGGGGACTCGACAGATACGCAGTATTTT.